These T cell receptor beta chains were read from a single sample in a study of cytomegalovirus exposure and HLA in healthy donors. Generated by immunoSEQ multiplex PCR, the TCRdb table keeps only in-frame clones and is missing some. Found here are under 150,000 clones, over 60% of them singletons; the top ten hold approximately 0.93%. Sample: PBMCs. These receptors came from a human donor in good health. The CDR3 runs from the conserved cysteine through the conserved F or W. Each record gives: J gene, D gene, V gene, clone size, CDR3 protein, CDR3 DNA. The D gene is left open where the match is weak. Rows may omit the clone size; those that give it use once, few, many or a size class.

TRBJ1-1 TRBD1 TRBV6-5 NA CASYQQGYTEAFF TGTGCCAGCTACCAACAGGGGTACACTGAAGCTTTCTTT
TRBJ2-7 NA TRBV27 NA CASSDADGRGGYEQYF TGTGCCAGCAGTGACGCCGATGGCAGGGGTGGGTACGAGCAGTACTTC
TRBJ2-5 NA TRBV25-1 NA CASSEFGTLPETQYF TGTGCCAGCAGTGAATTTGGGACTCTCCCAGAGACCCAGTACTTC
TRBJ2-3 TRBD1 TRBV5-6 NA CASSLGTGRSNTDTQYF TGTGCCAGCAGCCTGGGGACAGGGCGATCTAACACAGATACGCAGTATTTT
TRBJ2-4 NA TRBV12-5 NA CASGLIIPLPNIQYF TGTGCTAGTGGTTTGATAATTCCTCTACCAAACATTCAGTACTTC
TRBJ2-7 TRBD2 TRBV15 NA CATSRVIAGDYEQYF TGTGCCACCAGCAGAGTTATAGCGGGGGACTACGAGCAGTACTTC
TRBJ2-7 NA TRBV25-1 NA CASSEWSSEQYF TGTGCCAGCAGTGAATGGTCCTCCGAGCAGTACTTC
TRBJ2-1 NA TRBV7-8 NA CASSSESSYNEQFF TGTGCCAGCAGCTCCGAGAGCTCCTACAATGAGCAGTTCTTC
TRBJ1-1 NA TRBV11-1 few CASSFDGQNTEAFF TGTGCCAGCAGCTTCGATGGGCAGAACACTGAAGCTTTCTTT
TRBJ1-3 NA TRBV7-3 few CASSAGGNTIYF TGTGCCAGCAGCGCGGGAGGAAACACCATATATTTT
TRBJ2-2 NA TRBV6-1 NA CASSEFEGGTRWSDGELFF TGTGCCAGCAGTGAATTCGAGGGGGGGACACGGTGGTCGGACGGGGAGCTGTTTTTT
TRBJ1-1 NA TRBV2 NA CASKLQAEAFF TGTGCCAGCAAGCTACAGGCAGAAGCTTTCTTT
TRBJ1-4 NA TRBV25-1 once CASVYSGKLFF TGTGCCAGCGTATATTCCGGAAAACTGTTTTTT
TRBJ2-7 TRBD1 TRBV7-9 NA CASSLTGTGLYEQYF TGTGCCAGCAGCCTAACCGGGACAGGGCTGTACGAGCAGTACTTC
TRBJ2-1 TRBD1 TRBV7-3 NA CASSSGTANAFF TGTGCCAGCAGCTCCGGGACAGCGAACGCGTTCTTC
TRBJ1-3 NA TRBV5-1 few CASSFAEGSGNTIYF TGCGCCAGCAGCTTCGCTGAGGGTTCTGGAAACACCATATATTTT
TRBJ2-1 NA TRBV7-9 NA CSSSQPRYNEQFF TGTTCCAGCAGCCAGCCCAGGTACAATGAGCAGTTCTTC
TRBJ1-5 NA TRBV19 few CASTGGRLSNQPQHF TGTGCCAGTACTGGGGGCCGGTTGAGCAATCAGCCCCAGCATTTT
TRBJ2-5 TRBD2 TRBV9 NA CASSAGTSSETQYF TGTGCCAGCAGCGCCGGGACTAGCTCGGAGACCCAGTACTTC
TRBJ2-3 TRBD2 TRBV19 NA CASSIWGLAGTQYF TGTGCCAGTAGTATTTGGGGACTAGCGGGGACGCAGTATTTT
TRBJ2-5 NA TRBV18 NA CASSDLRETQYF TGTGCCAGCTCAGACTTAAGAGAGACCCAGTACTTC
TRBJ2-7 TRBD1 TRBV15 NA CATSGRDRPYEQYF TGTGCCACCAGCGGAAGGGACAGACCATACGAGCAGTACTTC
TRBJ2-2 TRBD1 TRBV2 NA CASRTPGQGNTGELFF TGTGCCAGCAGAACCCCGGGACAGGGTAACACCGGGGAGCTGTTTTTT
TRBJ1-1 NA TRBV5-1 few CASSLAGMEEAFF TGCGCCAGCAGCTTGGCCGGGATGGAGGAAGCTTTCTTT
TRBJ1-2 TRBD1 TRBV6-1 NA CASSDPHHRGWGYGYTF TGTGCCAGCAGTGACCCCCATCACAGGGGTTGGGGCTATGGCTACACCTTC
TRBJ2-1 TRBD2 TRBV4-2 NA CASGLAGDNEQFF TGTGCCAGCGGACTAGCGGGGGACAATGAGCAGTTCTTC
TRBJ1-1 TRBD1 TRBV27 once CASNAGTGKNTEAFF TGTGCCAGCAATGCCGGGACAGGGAAGAACACTGAAGCTTTCTTT
TRBJ2-7 NA TRBV12-5 NA CASGAPGGTYEQYF TGTGCTAGTGGTGCTCCGGGGGGCACCTACGAGCAGTACTTC
TRBJ2-7 TRBD1 TRBV5-6 once CASTGDRVSAWYEQYF TGTGCCAGCACCGGGGACAGGGTCTCAGCTTGGTACGAGCAGTACTTC
TRBJ1-3 NA TRBV7-9 NA CASSSTESSGNTIYF TGTGCCAGCAGCTCAACGGAGTCGTCTGGAAACACCATATATTTT
TRBJ1-1 NA TRBV19 NA CASRYIMNTEAFF TGTGCCAGTAGATACATTATGAACACTGAAGCTTTCTTT
TRBJ2-2 TRBD2 TRBV28 NA CASSLAGGYTGELFF TGTGCCAGCAGTTTAGCGGGGGGGTACACCGGGGAGCTGTTTTTT
TRBJ2-5 TRBD2 TRBV18 NA CASSPTGGLEGETQYF TGTGCCAGCTCACCGACGGGGGGATTAGAGGGAGAGACCCAGTACTTC
TRBJ2-3 NA TRBV6-1 NA CATAFQTLPGDTQYF TGTGCCACCGCTTTCCAGACGCTGCCGGGAGATACGCAGTATTTT
TRBJ2-3 NA TRBV2 NA CASSSLSGGTDTQYF TGTGCCAGCAGTTCCTTGTCCGGGGGAACAGATACGCAGTATTTT
TRBJ1-6 TRBD1 TRBV9 NA CASSVGDSFNSPLHF TGTGCCAGCAGCGTAGGGGACAGCTTTAATTCACCCCTCCACTTT
TRBJ2-7 TRBD1 TRBV15 NA CATSNPNRGRIYEQYF TGTGCCACCAGCAATCCAAACAGGGGTCGCATCTACGAGCAGTACTTC
TRBJ2-1 NA TRBV5-1 NA CASSSLPAGPSTYNEQFF TGCGCCAGCAGCTCCCTCCCCGCAGGGCCCTCTACCTACAATGAGCAGTTCTTC
TRBJ1-4 TRBD1 TRBV4-1 NA CASSHPLTGTGHEKLFF TGCGCCAGCAGCCACCCCCTTACCGGGACAGGGCACGAAAAACTGTTTTTT
TRBJ1-1 NA TRBV5-6 few CASGDNSNTEAFF TGTGCCAGCGGGGACAACTCGAACACTGAAGCTTTCTTT
TRBJ1-6 NA TRBV6-6 NA CATSFGGWDRPLHF TGTGCCACCTCCTTCGGGGGTTGGGACCGTCCCCTCCACTTT
TRBJ2-7 TRBD1 TRBV29-1 NA CSVEVGDRSSYEQYF TGCAGCGTTGAAGTTGGGGACAGAAGCTCCTACGAGCAGTACTTC
TRBJ1-3 TRBD1 TRBV7-9 NA CASSPGTGDYFSGNTIYF TGTGCCAGCAGCCCCGGGACAGGGGATTATTTCTCTGGAAACACCATATATTTT
TRBJ2-5 NA TRBV5-6 NA CASSFQGQTQYF TGTGCCAGCAGCTTCCAGGGCCAGACCCAGTACTTC
TRBJ1-4 NA TRBV5-1 NA CASSLGEGFEKLFF TGCGCCAGCAGCTTGGGGGAGGGTTTTGAAAAACTGTTTTTT
TRBJ2-7 TRBD2 TRBV6-5 once CASSYLAGGRYEQYF TGTGCCAGCAGTTACCTAGCGGGGGGGAGGTACGAGCAGTACTTC
TRBJ1-1 TRBD1 TRBV7-9 NA CASSDRWTGGISDTEAFF TGTGCCAGCAGCGATCGTTGGACAGGGGGAATTTCGGACACTGAAGCTTTCTTT
TRBJ2-5 TRBD2 TRBV10-3 once CAISESFGLAGGQEQYF TGTGCCATCAGTGAGTCTTTTGGACTAGCGGGGGGGCAGGAGCAGTACTTC
TRBJ2-5 NA TRBV27 NA CASSSYRGTQYF TGTGCCAGCAGTTCTTATCGGGGGACCCAGTACTTC